This section outlines one TCR beta chain sequence together with its context. Antigen: not known. The sample belongs to a study of cytomegalovirus exposure and HLA in healthy donors. Across the study: Later analysis reported that the 130 or so validation repertoires shared the platform of the roughly 710 first-cohort repertoires. Overall study findings and caveats: As confirmed in vitro, a few CMV-associated chains were specific for CMV antigens. Most TCR sequences were rare, but some public TCRs occurred in many donors. The classifier was said to identify cytomegalovirus status with high specificity and sensitivity.

V gave up 3 bases and J gave up 0 bases, with 14 bases separating them. CDR1 is GTSNPN, CDR2 SVGIG, per germline (reference sequence). The CDR3 extends over 15 amino acids. The assay was immunoSEQ multiplex PCR, and TCRdb's table has in-frame clones only and misses some. The table has over 60,000 clones, 90% to 95% seen once. The sequenced sample consisted of PBMCs. The chain employs TRBV30 and TRBJ1-2, with D possibly being TRBD1 (6 bases). This TCR derives from a man between 18 and 29 years old in good health and CMV-seronegative. The CDR3 DNA follows: TGTGCCTGGAGACATAGGACAGATTCTAACTATGGCTACACCTTC. Residues: CAWRHRTDSNYGYTF.